The TCR beta chain under discussion was sequenced for a study of control samples from healthy donors and cancer patients. TCRdb's copy holds only in-frame clones and misses some; the assay was immunoSEQ multiplex PCR. In the table there are about 150,000 clones, around 90% of which are singletons. Looked up from germline, CDR1 is MNHNS and CDR2 is SASEGT. V shed 4 bases and J shed 1 base, with 18 bases lying between them. There are 17 residues in the CDR3. This receptor was obtained from a man under 40 in good health. Sequences were obtained from blood. The chain couples TRBV6-1 to TRBJ2-3; D perhaps matches TRBD2 (6 bases). The CDR3 here is CASSGIHGGGGTDTQYF. The CDR3 DNA follows: TGTGCCAGCAGTGGGATCCATGGGGGAGGCGGCACAGATACGCAGTATTTT.